A selection of T cell receptor beta chains follows, all from one sample in a study of cytomegalovirus exposure and HLA in healthy donors. This table comes from immunoSEQ multiplex PCR, and its TCRdb copy is limited to in-frame clones, with some not included. Among about 160,000 clones listed, 79% were seen once. What was sequenced was PBMCs. These receptors all stem from a middle-aged man in good health and CMV-seronegative. The CDR3 runs from the conserved cysteine through the conserved F or W. The order of the fields is CDR3 DNA, CDR3 protein, D gene, V gene, CDR3 length, clone size, J gene. D genes are given only for firm matches. Clone size is not always given. Where it is, it says once, few, many or a class for expanded clones.

TGTGCCAGCAGCCTGGGTTTGTCGGCAGGGCAGTTCTTC	CASSLGLSAGQFF	-	TRBV21-1	13	-	TRBJ2-1
TGTGCCTGGAGTGTACACAACACCGGGGAGCTGTTTTTT	CAWSVHNTGELFF	-	TRBV30	13	-	TRBJ2-2
TGTGCCAGTAGAGGGACTAGCGGGAGTTCGGGCGAGCAGTACTTC	CASRGTSGSSGEQYF	TRBD2	TRBV19	15	-	TRBJ2-7
TGTGCCAGCAAAGTAGCGGGAGGGCCGGATGAGCAGTTCTTC	CASKVAGGPDEQFF	TRBD2	TRBV27	14	-	TRBJ2-1
TGTGCCAGCAGCTCACAACCCACCCTCTCCTACGAGCAGTACTTC	CASSSQPTLSYEQYF	-	TRBV11-2	15	once	TRBJ2-7
TGTGCCAGCAGCAAAATATCGGGGGGGCTGGGTGGCTACACCTTC	CASSKISGGLGGYTF	-	TRBV21-1	15	-	TRBJ1-2
TGTGCCAGCAGCTCGGCCGGAATGGCCTGGGGCCAGCCCCAGCATTTT	CASSSAGMAWGQPQHF	-	TRBV5-6	16	-	TRBJ1-5
TGTGCCAGCAGTTTGGGACAGATAATGAACACTGAAGCTTTCTTT	CASSLGQIMNTEAFF	TRBD1	TRBV28	15	-	TRBJ1-1
TGTGCCAGTAGAACAGGGAGTCAGCCCCAGCATTTT	CASRTGSQPQHF	-	TRBV19	12	-	TRBJ1-5
TGTGCCAGCAGCTATGGGACAGGGTCCTACGAGCAGTACTTC	CASSYGTGSYEQYF	TRBD1	TRBV7-8	14	-	TRBJ2-7
TGTGCCAGCAGCCCACTAGCGGGAGCCGGTGATACGCAGTATTTT	CASSPLAGAGDTQYF	-	TRBV21-1	15	-	TRBJ2-3
TGTGCCAGCAGCTCCCTAGCGGGGGCCCTTTTCTACGAGCAGTACTTC	CASSSLAGALFYEQYF	TRBD2	TRBV11-2	16	-	TRBJ2-7
TGTGCCAGCAGCGGCCCGCCCTCTAGCGGGGTCACAGATACGCAGTATTTT	CASSGPPSSGVTDTQYF	TRBD2	TRBV9	17	-	TRBJ2-3
TGTGCCAGCTCACCATACGAGAATCGGGAAAACATTCAGTACTTC	CASSPYENRENIQYF	-	TRBV18	15	-	TRBJ2-4
TGCGCCAGCAGCTTGGCGGTCTCTGGGGCCAACGTCCTGACTTTC	CASSLAVSGANVLTF	-	TRBV5-1	15	-	TRBJ2-6
TGTGCCAGCAGCTTAAGCGGTGGACAGGGGGCGAGTAACAGTCAGTACTTC	CASSLSGGQGASNSQYF	TRBD1	TRBV7-9	17	-	TRBJ2-4
TGTGCCAGCAGCGGAGCCGGGACTAGCGAAGAGACCCAGTACTTC	CASSGAGTSEETQYF	TRBD2	TRBV5-6	15	-	TRBJ2-5
TGCGCCAGCAGCTTTCGTCAGGGGGTACGGAATTACGAGCAGTACTTC	CASSFRQGVRNYEQYF	TRBD1	TRBV5-1	16	-	TRBJ2-7
TGTGCCAGCAGCTCCCGGGACAAGGGAAACACCATATATTTT	CASSSRDKGNTIYF	-	TRBV7-9	14	-	TRBJ1-3
TGTGCCAGCAGCTTAGTAGGGCTAGCGGGAGGCGAGCAGTACTTC	CASSLVGLAGGEQYF	TRBD2	TRBV7-9	15	-	TRBJ2-7
TGTGCCTGGGCCGGACAGGGGGACAATGGCTACACCTTC	CAWAGQGDNGYTF	TRBD1	TRBV30	13	-	TRBJ1-2
TGTGCCACCAGCAGAGACCGATTTCAAGGGGAAGCCAAAAACAGTCAGTACTTC	CATSRDRFQGEAKNSQYF	-	TRBV15	18	-	TRBJ2-4
TGTGCCAGTAGACTAGCTTACACCGGGGAGCTGTTTTTT	CASRLAYTGELFF	TRBD2	TRBV27	13	once	TRBJ2-2
TGTGCCAGCAGTGAAGGGACATTCTCTGGGGCCAACGGCCTGACTTTC	CASSEGTFSGANGLTF	-	TRBV6-1	16	-	TRBJ2-6